Listed here is a single T cell receptor beta chain. Its antigen is not known. The data stem from a study of high-grade serous ovarian cancer treatment subgroups. For the study at large: Samples averaged 14,192 reads and approximately 7,000 unique TCR beta rearrangements. Whole-study results and caveats: Clonal relatedness tracked neoantigen level, and by trend copy number and mutation load. CDR1 and CDR2 were left unanalyzed; analyses focused on CDR3. Repertoire similarity ranged 0.11 to 0.79 between tumors of one patient.

Tumor samples were taken before definitive surgery or chemotherapy. The germline gives CDR1 SGHNT, CDR2 YENEEA. Trimming removed 4 bases from V and 6 bases from J, with 18 bases in between. This CDR3 is 16 amino acids long. Data came from immunoSEQ multiplex PCR; TCRdb stores just in-frame clones and leaves some out. Of about 36,000 clones in the sample, approximately 81% are singletons; the top ten hold around 3.3%. Sequencing was done on a sample of tumor tissue. This clonotype originated in a human donor with high-grade serous ovarian cancer. The chain combines TRBV11-3 with TRBJ2-2, with D tentatively TRBD2 (7 bases). The CDR3 is CASSSQGRGGAGELFF. The CDR3 DNA follows: TGTGCCAGCAGCTCCCAGGGGAGGGGTGGTGCCGGGGAGCTGTTTTTT.